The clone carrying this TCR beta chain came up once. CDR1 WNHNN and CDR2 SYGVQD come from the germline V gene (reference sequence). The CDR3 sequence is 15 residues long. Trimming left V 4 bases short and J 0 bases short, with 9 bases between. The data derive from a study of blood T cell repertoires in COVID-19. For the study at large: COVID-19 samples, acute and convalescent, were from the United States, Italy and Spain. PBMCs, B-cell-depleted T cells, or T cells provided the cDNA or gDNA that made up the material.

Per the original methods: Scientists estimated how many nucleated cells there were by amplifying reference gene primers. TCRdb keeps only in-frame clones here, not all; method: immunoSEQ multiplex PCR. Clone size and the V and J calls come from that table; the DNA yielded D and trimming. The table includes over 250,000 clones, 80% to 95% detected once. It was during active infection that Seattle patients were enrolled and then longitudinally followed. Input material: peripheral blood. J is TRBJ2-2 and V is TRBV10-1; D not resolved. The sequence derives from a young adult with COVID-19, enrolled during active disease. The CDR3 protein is CASSGGSANTGELFF. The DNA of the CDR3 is TGCGCCAGCAGTGGAGGAAGCGCGAACACCGGGGAGCTGTTTTTT.